This T cell receptor (beta chain) was observed in a study of beta chain features in type 1 diabetes. Of note for this clone: Its antigen is unknown.

General study findings and limits: Equally in patients and controls, shorter templates might have been favored by PCR.

Expressed TCRB transcripts were sequenced because the entire RNA isolate underwent reverse transcription. Sequencing was performed with immunoSEQ multiplex PCR; in TCRdb, only in-frame clones are kept and a portion is missing. The sample has 860,000 or so clones, 17% seen once. The J segment lost 2 bases and the V segment lost 3 bases, leaving 2 bases of the junction unmatched. The CDR3 is 13 residues long. Germline V gene lookup returns CDR1 SGHNT and CDR2 YYREEE (reference sequence). Sequencing was performed on naive CD4+ T cells from blood. The chain joins TRBV5-4 to TRBJ2-7; 7 positions agree with TRBD2. This sequence originates from a woman in her late teens or twenties in good health. CDR3 in amino acids: CASSWRGTYEQYF. DNA of the CDR3: TGTGCCAGCAGCTGGCGGGGGACCTACGAGCAGTACTTC.